The present T cell receptor beta chain was sequenced within a study of cytomegalovirus exposure and HLA in healthy donors. The PCR contained 60 Vbeta and 13 Jbeta primers. Assay: immunoSEQ multiplex PCR; the TCRdb copy retains only in-frame clones and omits some. The repertoire holds 90,000 to 150,000 clones, with over 70% as singletons. This CDR3 has 17 residues. Trimming took 4 bases from V and 5 from J, leaving 24 bases between them. Germline assignment: CDR1 SGDLS and CDR2 YYNGEE. This sequence originates from a woman in her thirties or forties in good health and CMV-seronegative. Input material: PBMCs. This sequence joins TRBV9 and TRBJ2-5, with D maybe TRBD1 (5 bases). The CDR3 DNA reads as TGTGCCAGCAGCCCACCAGAATTGTCTTGGGGCCCGGAGACCCAGTACTTC. Encoded protein: CASSPPELSWGPETQYF.